This T cell receptor (beta chain) was observed in a study of T-cell reconstitution after alpha-beta-depleted transplantation in children. About this clonotype itself: Its target is unknown.

Unique molecular identifiers were incorporated during preparation of the TCRbeta library. TCRdb reprocessed the PCR reads via MiXCR and lists one record per CDR3 protein. The sample has nearly 350,000 distinct CDR3 sequences, about 16% seen once. Study-wide points: Reportedly, only several hundred clones from non-depleted graft cells drove alpha-beta T-cell counts at about two months.

Germline V CDR1 and CDR2: SGHDT, YYEEEE. The CDR3 loop spans 17 amino acids. The ends were cut back, 6 bases at V and 6 bases at J, with 27 bases in the middle. This clonotype originated in a male patient under 10 years old who had a stem cell transplant for acute lymphoblastic leukemia, so the T cells may come from the graft donor. Sequences were derived from PBMCs, mostly from graft donor cells, sampled 360 days after TCRalphabeta/CD19-depleted stem cell transplant. This chain links TRBV5-6 with TRBJ2-5; possible D gene TRBD2, 6 bases. For the CDR3, the DNA is TGTGCCAGCACCGGCCCGGGACCTAAGACTAGGACCAAGACCCAGTACTTC. Protein: CASTGPGPKTRTKTQYF.